This T cell receptor (beta chain) emerged from a study of cytomegalovirus exposure and HLA in healthy donors. On this clone itself: What it binds is not known.

Germline V lookup: CDR1 SNHLY, CDR2 FYNNEI. Trimming shortened V by 6 bases and J by 6 bases, and 9 bases separated the two germline ends. CDR3 size: 12 residues. Study observations and caveats: In vitro data verified a few CMV-associated chains as specific for CMV antigens. Later analysis reportedly placed an Asian-associated ancestry cluster below the roughly 640-donor mean in N-insertions.

60 Vbeta and 13 Jbeta primers were used in PCR. Original analysis: It was a later analysis that counted about 80 million unique TCR beta chains, of which some 9.9 million were shared. Repertoires were generated with immunoSEQ multiplex PCR, while TCRdb's copy carries only in-frame clones and drops some. V, J and clone size reflect that table, while D and trimming were determined from the DNA. The table lists about 180,000 clones, about 80% of them singletons. V gene TRBV2 combines with J gene TRBJ2-1, with D possibly being TRBD1 (5 bases). The sequence was obtained from a woman aged 25-40 years in good health and CMV-seronegative. The material sequenced was PBMCs. CDR3: CASRTDFNEQFF. DNA of the CDR3: TGTGCCAGCAGGACAGATTTCAATGAGCAGTTCTTC.